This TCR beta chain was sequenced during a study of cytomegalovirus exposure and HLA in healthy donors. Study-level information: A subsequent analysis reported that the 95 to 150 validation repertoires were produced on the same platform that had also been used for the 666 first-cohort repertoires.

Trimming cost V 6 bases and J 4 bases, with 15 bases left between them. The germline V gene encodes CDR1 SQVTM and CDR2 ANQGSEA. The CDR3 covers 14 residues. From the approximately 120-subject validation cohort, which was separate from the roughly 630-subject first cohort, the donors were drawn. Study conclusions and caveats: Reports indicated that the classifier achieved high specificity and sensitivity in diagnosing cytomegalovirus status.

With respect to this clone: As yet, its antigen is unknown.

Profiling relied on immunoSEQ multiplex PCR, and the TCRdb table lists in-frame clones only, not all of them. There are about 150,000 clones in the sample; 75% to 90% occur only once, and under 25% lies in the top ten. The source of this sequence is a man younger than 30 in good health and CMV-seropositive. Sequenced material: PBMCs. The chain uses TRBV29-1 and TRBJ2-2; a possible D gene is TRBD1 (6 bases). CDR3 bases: TGCAGCGTGGGGGCAGGGAGTGTCACCGGGGAGCTGTTTTTT. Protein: CSVGAGSVTGELFF.